This TCR beta chain was captured by sequencing in a study of control samples from healthy donors and cancer patients. Generated by immunoSEQ multiplex PCR, the TCRdb table keeps only in-frame clones and is missing some. In the table there are 150,000 to 200,000 clones, 75% to 95% of which are singletons. Trimming cost V 0 bases and J 0 bases, with 7 bases left between them. The CDR3 is made up of 15 amino acids. CDR1 and CDR2 from the germline V gene are SGHNT and YYREEE (reference sequence). The clonotype was recovered from a woman in her 30s in good health. Sequenced sample: blood. The chain has TRBV5-4 and TRBJ1-5; weak D call: TRBD1 (5 bases). CDR3 nucleotides: TGTGCCAGCAGCTTGGGGGGGGGTAGCAATCAGCCCCAGCATTTT. Protein: CASSLGGGSNQPQHF.